This is a list of T cell receptor beta chains from one sample in a study of cytotoxic CD8 clonotypes in ibrutinib-treated CLL. Sequencing used immunoSEQ multiplex PCR; TCRdb keeps in-frame clones, though not all of them. The sample carries roughly 150,000 clones, 70% to 80% recorded once. Sequencing was performed on PBMCs, taken after 24 months of ibrutinib treatment. The receptors were gathered from a human donor with chronic lymphocytic leukemia. Both conserved end residues are part of each CDR3. Fields, in order: CDR3 protein, V gene, J gene, clone size. The listing skips clone size in some rows; elsewhere it reads once, few, many or a size class.

CDR3: CASSLVLAWEQYF
V: TRBV11-2
J: TRBJ2-7
size: .

CDR3: CASSQDRLGTEAFF
V: TRBV5-1
J: TRBJ1-1
size: .

CDR3: CAWTPTGGEKLFF
V: TRBV30
J: TRBJ1-4
size: once

CDR3: CASSVVEGGYTF
V: TRBV9
J: TRBJ1-2
size: few

CDR3: CASSESAPTGELFF
V: TRBV10-2
J: TRBJ2-2
size: .

CDR3: CATGGYEQYF
V: TRBV6-6
J: TRBJ2-7
size: .

CDR3: CASSYPRTSGRAEQYF
V: TRBV6-6
J: TRBJ2-7
size: .

CDR3: CASSPQQGLNEKLFF
V: TRBV6-1
J: TRBJ1-4
size: .

CDR3: CASLTSRSYNEQFF
V: TRBV10-2
J: TRBJ2-1
size: .

CDR3: CASRSLEGREQYF
V: TRBV12-2
J: TRBJ2-7
size: few

CDR3: CASSTERGNTIYF
V: TRBV19
J: TRBJ1-3
size: few

CDR3: CASSLGRVGYGYTF
V: TRBV7-2
J: TRBJ1-2
size: .

CDR3: CASSLHRDRYGYTF
V: TRBV28
J: TRBJ1-2
size: .

CDR3: CASSPSGLASGEAFF
V: TRBV5-1
J: TRBJ1-1
size: .

CDR3: CASSRGLQETQYF
V: TRBV5-4
J: TRBJ2-5
size: .

CDR3: CATEGTGDPTDTQYF
V: TRBV10-3
J: TRBJ2-3
size: .

CDR3: CASSIDRAGRYNEQFF
V: TRBV19
J: TRBJ2-1
size: .

CDR3: CSVLSGANVLTF
V: TRBV29-1
J: TRBJ2-6
size: .

CDR3: CASSPGGWDTQYF
V: TRBV5-4
J: TRBJ2-3
size: .

CDR3: CASSPLMPGGLGIQYF
V: TRBV7-9
J: TRBJ2-4
size: .

CDR3: CASSLGGTAQETQYF
V: TRBV5-5
J: TRBJ2-5
size: few

CDR3: CASIPGEATNEKLFF
V: TRBV19
J: TRBJ1-4
size: .

CDR3: CASSPPLGRPSSYEQYF
V: TRBV28
J: TRBJ2-7
size: .

CDR3: CAISEAGAVGGPQHF
V: TRBV10-3
J: TRBJ1-5
size: .

CDR3: CASRGLLPVDTIYF
V: TRBV28
J: TRBJ1-3
size: .

CDR3: CASSPSGPANTGELFF
V: TRBV11-3
J: TRBJ2-2
size: .

CDR3: CASSQGGTPVDRRGFF
V: TRBV4-3
J: TRBJ1-1
size: .

CDR3: CASSSYQREAGAFF
V: TRBV28
J: TRBJ1-1
size: .

CDR3: CASSQVAGGRGTQYF
V: TRBV4-3
J: TRBJ2-3
size: .

CDR3: CASSTRQGWGNTIYF
V: TRBV6-5
J: TRBJ1-3
size: .

CDR3: CASSYEGNYGYTF
V: TRBV5-6
J: TRBJ1-2
size: .

CDR3: CASSFPGASYEQYF
V: TRBV5-6
J: TRBJ2-7
size: once

CDR3: CASSLEGKYKPYGYTF
V: TRBV7-2
J: TRBJ1-2
size: .

CDR3: CASRNPYGARETQYF
V: TRBV6-5
J: TRBJ2-5
size: .

CDR3: CASGTGTDFRGYTF
V: TRBV28
J: TRBJ1-2
size: .

CDR3: CASSYADNTEAFF
V: TRBV6-5
J: TRBJ1-1
size: .

CDR3: CASSGTTNEKLFF
V: TRBV6-6
J: TRBJ1-4
size: .

CDR3: CAWGSHNYGYTF
V: TRBV30
J: TRBJ1-2
size: .

CDR3: CATSRTGWATDTQYF
V: TRBV15
J: TRBJ2-3
size: .

CDR3: CASSTGARDSTDTQYF
V: TRBV9
J: TRBJ2-3
size: .

CDR3: CASSRRDRAYNEQFF
V: TRBV6-1
J: TRBJ2-1
size: once

CDR3: CASGAGGSSYEQYF
V: TRBV11-3
J: TRBJ2-7
size: .